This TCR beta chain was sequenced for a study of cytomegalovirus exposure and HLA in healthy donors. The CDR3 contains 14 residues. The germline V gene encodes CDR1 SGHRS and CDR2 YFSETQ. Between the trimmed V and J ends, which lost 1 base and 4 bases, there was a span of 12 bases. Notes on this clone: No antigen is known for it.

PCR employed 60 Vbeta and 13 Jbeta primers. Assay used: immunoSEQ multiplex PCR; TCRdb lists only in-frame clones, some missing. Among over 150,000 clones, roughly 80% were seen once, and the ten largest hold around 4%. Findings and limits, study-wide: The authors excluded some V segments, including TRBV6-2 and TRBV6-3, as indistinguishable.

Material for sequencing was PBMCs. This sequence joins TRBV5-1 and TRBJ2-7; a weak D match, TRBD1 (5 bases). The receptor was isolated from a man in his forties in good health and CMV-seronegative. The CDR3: CASSLSGPSYEQYF. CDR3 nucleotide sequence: TGCGCCAGCAGCTTGTCAGGGCCAAGTTACGAGCAGTACTTC.